Presented here are 25 T cell receptor beta chains from one specimen sequenced in a study of glioma-infiltrating T cells after dendritic cell vaccination. Assay: immunoSEQ multiplex PCR; the TCRdb copy retains only in-frame clones and omits some. The data show around 96,000 clones, about 80% seen once. The sample here was blood, taken before dendritic cell vaccination. Receptors were obtained from a human donor with glioblastoma.

The rearrangement joins TRBV27 to TRBJ2-1; 8 bases align to TRBD2. The CDR3 has 14 amino acids. Germline-derived CDR1 and CDR2 are MNHEY and SMNVEV (reference sequence). V lost 6 bases to trimming and J lost 6 bases; unmatched junction nucleotides: 7. CDR3 sequence: CASSPAGAINEQFF. CDR3 nucleotide sequence: TGTGCCAGCAGCCCAGCGGGGGCCATCAATGAGCAGTTCTTC.

This clone came up once. The rearrangement joins TRBV7-9 to TRBJ2-1; no reliable D call. V was trimmed by 5 bases and J by 4 bases, leaving 6 bases between them. The CDR3 extends over 12 amino acids. CDR1 SEHNR and CDR2 FQNEAQ come from the germline V gene (reference sequence). The CDR3 DNA reads as TGTGCCAGCAGCCCTCGGTACAATGAGCAGTTCTTC. It codes for CASSPRYNEQFF.

Only a few counts were recorded for this clone. The rearrangement joins TRBV5-4 to TRBJ2-7, with D possibly TRBD2 on 6 matching bases. CDR3 length: 13 amino acids. Germline V gene lookup returns CDR1 SGHNT and CDR2 YYREEE (reference sequence). Trimming stripped 3 bases from V and 5 bases from J, with 12 bases between. In nucleotides, the CDR3 is TGTGCCAGCAGCTCGGAGGGCCTCGACGAGCAGTACTTC. Encoded protein: CASSSEGLDEQYF.

The chain uses TRBV19 and TRBJ1-5, with D unclear. CDR1 is LNHDA, CDR2 SQIVND, per germline (reference sequence). Between the trimmed V and J ends, which lost 8 bases and 0 bases, there was a span of 11 bases. The CDR3 covers 14 residues. CDR3 sequence: CASAGLLSNQPQHF. CDR3 nucleotides: TGTGCCAGTGCGGGGTTACTTAGCAATCAGCCCCAGCATTTT.

This CDR3 reads CASSARDRVNTEAFF. CDR3 coding DNA: TGTGCCAGCAGCGCCCGGGACAGGGTGAACACTGAAGCTTTCTTT. The chain carries TRBV6-8 and TRBJ1-1, with 9 bases identical to TRBD1. Germline CDR1 MNHGY, CDR2 SAAAGT. The CDR3 extends over 15 amino acids. Trimming took 6 bases from V and 0 from J; bases not matched to a gene: 5.

The genes are TRBV6-1 and TRBJ2-3; D perhaps matches TRBD2 (6 bases). V was cut by 5 bases and J by 8 bases, with 17 bases left in between. The CDR3 runs to 14 residues. Germline values: CDR1 MNHNS, CDR2 SASEGT. The CDR3 reads CASSRGGGAGTQYF. The CDR3 DNA reads as TGTGCCAGCAGTCGAGGCGGCGGGGCGGGTACGCAGTATTTT.

This rearrangement joins TRBV6-1 to TRBJ1-4; TRBD1 is a possible D gene (5 bases). The V gene lost 4 bases and the J gene lost 4 bases, with 16 bases spanning the gap. The CDR3 loop spans 16 amino acids. Germline CDR1 is MNHNS and CDR2 is SASEGT. CDR3 protein: CASSANLGLINEKLFF. The CDR3 region has the DNA TGTGCCAGCAGTGCCAACCTGGGGCTTATTAATGAAAAACTGTTTTTT.

This rearrangement joins TRBV30 to TRBJ2-3; the match to TRBD2 covers 12 bases. There are 16 residues in the CDR3. Trimming took 1 base from V and 5 from J; bases not matched to a gene: 7. Germline CDR1 and CDR2: GTSNPN and SVGIG (reference sequence). The CDR3 spells CAWSGGASGREDTQYF. Here the CDR3 DNA reads TGTGCCTGGAGTGGGGGGGCTAGCGGGAGGGAAGATACGCAGTATTTT.

The chain carries TRBV7-6 and TRBJ2-1, with D perhaps matching TRBD1 (6 bases). Germline V CDR1 and CDR2: SGHVS, FNYEAQ. This CDR3 is 15 amino acids long. V was trimmed by 5 bases and J by 9 bases, leaving 20 bases between them. CDR3 sequence (DNA): TGTGCCAGCAGCCCCAGGGGTTTTGGTTATAGTGAGCAGTTCTTC. It codes for CASSPRGFGYSEQFF.

The chain carries TRBV6-1 and TRBJ2-7; 7 bases align to TRBD1. The CDR3 length is 14 residues. Germline loops: CDR1 MNHNS, CDR2 SASEGT. Germline trimming cut 5 bases from V and 0 bases from J; bases unmatched to any gene: 4. The CDR3 region is CASSPYRGSYEQYF. DNA for the CDR3: TGTGCCAGCAGTCCATACAGGGGCTCCTACGAGCAGTACTTC.

The chain carries TRBV6-6 and TRBJ2-1; 9 bases are shared with TRBD2. The CDR3 covers 15 residues. Trimming cost V 1 base and J 6 bases; bases outside gene matches: 4. Germline CDR1 reads MNHNY; CDR2 reads SVGAGI (reference sequence). The CDR3 loop is CASSYWAGGGNEQFF. Written as DNA, the CDR3 is TGTGCCAGCAGTTACTGGGCGGGAGGGGGCAATGAGCAGTTCTTC.

This chain uses TRBV19 with TRBJ1-1; 7 nucleotides match TRBD1. CDR3 length: 13 residues. V was clipped by 5 bases and J by 1 base; unmatched bases: 1. Germline V CDR1 and CDR2: LNHDA, SQIVND (reference sequence). The CDR3 spells CASSRQGNTEAFF. DNA of the CDR3: TGTGCCAGTAGTCGACAGGGGAACACTGAAGCTTTCTTT.

This clone was detected only once. The J gene is TRBJ1-2, the V gene TRBV15; weak D call: TRBD1 (5 bases). The V end was cut by 6 bases, the J end by 5 bases, with 10 bases between. The length of the CDR3 is 12 residues. CDR1 is LNHNV and CDR2 is YYDKDF in the germline V gene (reference sequence). CDR3 coding DNA: TGTGCCACCAGGGGGACTGATTATGGCTACACCTTC. Its protein is CATRGTDYGYTF.

This chain uses TRBV6-1 with TRBJ1-5; 10 nucleotides align to TRBD1. The CDR3 is 14 amino acids. The V segment lost 6 bases and the J segment 7 bases; nucleotides outside the gene matches: 6. Germline-derived CDR1 and CDR2 are MNHNS and SASEGT. The CDR3 nucleotides are TGTGCCAGCAGCGGGACAGGGGAGCGGCAGCCCCAGCATTTT. Translating it yields CASSGTGERQPQHF.

The chain employs TRBV5-1 and TRBJ1-1; D is uncertain. Germline CDR1 and CDR2: SGHRS and YFSETQ. Trimming removed 2 bases at V and 1 base at J, with 3 bases between. The CDR3 contains 12 residues. In nucleotides, the CDR3 is TGCGCCAGCAGCTTCGGGAACACTGAAGCTTTCTTT. Protein sequence: CASSFGNTEAFF.

CDR3 loop: CASSRDFEGEQYF. The DNA for the CDR3 is TGTGCCAGCAGCCGGGACTTCGAAGGGGAGCAGTACTTC. The V gene is TRBV9, the J gene TRBJ2-7, with D perhaps TRBD2 (6 bases). CDR1 is SGDLS and CDR2 is YYNGEE in the germline V gene. V was trimmed by 4 bases and J by 7 bases, leaving 15 bases between them. This CDR3 spans 13 amino acids.

The rearrangement uses TRBV10-3 and TRBJ2-1; tentative D call: TRBD2 (5 bases). The CDR3 loop spans 16 amino acids. V lost 6 bases to trimming and J lost 2 bases, with 17 bases between them. The germline gives CDR1 ENHRY, CDR2 SYGVKD. The CDR3 is CAISGIGPQPYNEQFF. The CDR3 bases are TGTGCCATCAGCGGGATAGGTCCGCAGCCCTACAATGAGCAGTTCTTC.

The rearrangement links TRBV19 to TRBJ2-1; TRBD2 aligns across 7 bases. The CDR3 runs 16 residues. The germline gives CDR1 LNHDA, CDR2 SQIVND (reference sequence). The trim removed 3 bases at V and 4 bases at J, leaving 9 bases unmatched. As DNA, the CDR3 is TGTGCCAGTAGTATTCAGACTAGCCGGGGATACAATGAGCAGTTCTTC. Translating gives CASSIQTSRGYNEQFF. The variable domain in full, with the rest retrieved from reference TRBV19 and TRBJ2-1, is DGGITQSPKYLFRKEGQNVTLSCEQNLNHDAMYWYRQDPGQGLRLIYYSQIVNDFQKGDIAEGYSVSREKKESFPLTVTSAQKNPTAFYLCASSIQTSRGYNEQFFGPGTRLTVL.

This rearrangement joins TRBV15 to TRBJ1-2; no reliable D call. Germline V gene lookup returns CDR1 LNHNV and CDR2 YYDKDF (reference sequence). V was shortened by 2 bases and J by 6 bases, with 7 bases between the two germline ends. The CDR3 has 12 amino acids. The CDR3 is CATSRSTHGYTF. The CDR3 nucleotides read TGTGCCACCAGCAGATCGACACATGGCTACACCTTC.

The rearrangement joins TRBV18 to TRBJ1-2; D is unresolved. Germline-derived CDR1 and CDR2 are KGHSH and LQKENI. Trimming cost V 3 bases and J 8 bases, with 19 bases left between them. CDR3 length: 15 amino acids. The CDR3 spells CASSPRLGGYEGYTF. The CDR3 DNA is TGTGCCAGCTCACCCCGGCTAGGCGGGTATGAAGGCTACACCTTC.

This clone has just a few counts. The chain couples TRBV7-3 to TRBJ1-1; no reliable D call. There are 14 residues in the CDR3. Trimming took 1 base from V and 3 from J, leaving 9 bases between them. Looked up from germline, CDR1 is SGHTA and CDR2 is FQGTGA. CDR3 region: CASSLMPEDTEAFF. In DNA form, the CDR3 reads TGTGCCAGCAGCTTAATGCCCGAGGACACTGAAGCTTTCTTT.

The rearrangement links TRBV28 to TRBJ1-3; D gene uncertain. Germline assignment: CDR1 MDHEN and CDR2 SYDVKM. The CDR3 length is 16 residues. V lost 6 bases and J 0 bases, leaving 15 bases between the germline ends. CDR3: CASRGAAGSSGNTIYF. The CDR3 nucleotides read TGTGCCAGCAGAGGTGCGGCCGGGAGCTCTGGAAACACCATATATTTT.

This clone has just a few counts. The rearrangement links TRBV10-3 to TRBJ1-1; D possibly corresponds to TRBD1 (6 bases). The CDR3 runs 13 residues. With 3 bases removed from V and 6 bases from J, the gap between germline ends came to 11 bases. Germline CDR1 ENHRY, CDR2 SYGVKD. CDR3 nucleotides: TGTGCCATCAGTGACAGCAGGGGATCTGAAGCTTTCTTT. Translating it yields CAISDSRGSEAFF.

This chain connects TRBV18 to TRBJ1-5, with D possibly being TRBD1 (5 bases). The CDR3 consists of 13 residues. Germline assignment: CDR1 KGHSH and CDR2 LQKENI. The V end was cut by 3 bases, the J end by 5 bases, with 8 bases between. DNA of the CDR3: TGTGCCAGCTCACCTATCAGGGATCAGCCCCAGCATTTT. Protein: CASSPIRDQPQHF. Complete variable domain (other parts from reference TRBV18 and TRBJ1-5): NAGVMQNPRHLVRRRGQEARLRCSPMKGHSHVYWYRQLPEEGLKFMVYLQKENIIDESGMPKERFSAEFPKEGPSILRIQQVVRGDSAAYFCASSPIRDQPQHFGDGTRLSIL.

The genes are TRBV6-5 and TRBJ1-5, with TRBD1 matching 9 bases. The CDR3 sequence is 14 residues long. In germline, CDR1 is MNHEY, CDR2 SVGAGI. V trimming: 10 bases; J trimming: 4 bases; junction bases outside the gene matches: 8. The CDR3 here is CANSLGQGNQPQHF. For the CDR3, the DNA is TGTGCCAACAGCCTGGGACAGGGTAATCAGCCCCAGCATTTT.